A selection of T cell receptor beta chains follows, all from one sample in a study of control samples from healthy donors and cancer patients. The table came from immunoSEQ multiplex PCR; TCRdb's copy has only in-frame clones and leaves some out. This sample has about 130,000 clones, with roughly 94% found just once. Sequenced input: PBMCs. The receptors were sampled from a man aged 55-75 years with colorectal cancer. CDR3s include the opening cysteine and the closing phenylalanine or tryptophan. A D gene is named only where the DNA matches it firmly. Rows give clone size only sometimes, using once, few, many, or a class for an expanded clone.

>TRBD1|TRBJ2-2|-|TRBV20-1
CSASDRGNTGELFF
TGCAGTGCTAGTGACAGGGGGAACACCGGGGAGCTGTTTTTT
>-|TRBJ1-5|-|TRBV19
CASDQTAGLGPQHF
TGTGCCAGTGATCAGACAGCCGGTTTGGGTCCCCAGCATTTT
>-|TRBJ1-1|-|TRBV3-1/TRBV3-2
CASSQVGMNTEAFF
TGTGCCAGCAGCCAAGTAGGGATGAACACTGAAGCTTTCTTT
>TRBD1|TRBJ2-2|-|TRBV7-2
CASRSGQGDTGELFF
TGTGCCAGCAGATCTGGACAGGGGGACACCGGGGAGCTGTTTTTT
>-|TRBJ2-2|few|TRBV10-3
CATTGPNTGELFF
TGTGCCACGACAGGACCGAACACCGGGGAGCTGTTTTTT
>-|TRBJ2-2|-|TRBV5-6
CASSLRMMNTGELFF
TGTGCCAGCAGCTTGAGGATGATGAACACCGGGGAGCTGTTTTTT
>-|TRBJ2-2|once|TRBV2
CASSEGANTGELFF
TGTGCCAGCAGTGAAGGGGCGAACACCGGGGAGCTGTTTTTT
>TRBD1|TRBJ1-5|-|TRBV28
CASSRQGGNQPQHF
TGTGCCAGCAGTAGACAGGGCGGCAATCAGCCCCAGCATTTT
>TRBD2|TRBJ2-5|-|TRBV5-1
CASSSGTSEGETQYF
TGCGCCAGCAGCTCCGGGACTAGCGAGGGGGAGACCCAGTACTTC
>-|TRBJ1-1|-|TRBV27
CASSSPGLNTEAFF
TGTGCCAGCAGTTCTCCGGGGCTGAACACTGAAGCTTTCTTT
>-|TRBJ2-6|-|TRBV2
CASNSPSGANVLTF
TGTGCCAGCAATTCACCCTCTGGGGCCAACGTCCTGACTTTC
>TRBD1|TRBJ2-2|once|TRBV2
CASGLGQGTGELFF
TGTGCCAGCGGTCTGGGACAGGGTACCGGGGAGCTGTTTTTT
>TRBD2|TRBJ2-3|-|TRBV7-9
CASSKETSEGLTDTQYF
TGTGCCAGCAGCAAAGAAACTAGCGAAGGGTTAACAGATACGCAGTATTTT
>-|TRBJ1-2|-|TRBV24-1
CATSDVSFGGYTF
TGTGCCACCAGTGATGTAAGCTTCGGAGGCTACACCTTC
>-|TRBJ1-1|-|TRBV7-8
CASSHGGTEAFF
TGTGCCAGCAGCCACGGGGGGACTGAAGCTTTCTTT
>-|TRBJ1-3|-|TRBV21-1
CASSKRGSGNTIYF
TGTGCCAGCAGCAAAAGAGGCTCTGGAAACACCATATATTTT
>TRBD1|TRBJ1-2|-|TRBV23-1
CASSQGSAGVGQEDGYTF
TGCGCCAGCAGTCAAGGGTCAGCGGGCGTGGGACAGGAGGATGGCTACACCTTC
>TRBD1|TRBJ2-3|-|TRBV4-1
CASSRISEGDSKYF
TGCGCCAGCAGCCGAATTTCGGAAGGGGACAGTAAGTATTTT
>-|TRBJ1-2|-|TRBV27
CASRGTFGYTF
TGTGCCAGCAGGGGGACATTCGGCTACACCTTC
>-|TRBJ1-1|-|TRBV20-1
CSAIANTEAFF
TGCAGTGCTATAGCAAACACTGAAGCTTTCTTT
>-|TRBJ2-2|-|TRBV30
CAWRAYRATGELFF
TGTGCCTGGAGAGCTTACAGGGCCACCGGGGAGCTGTTTTTT
>-|TRBJ1-2|few|TRBV12-3/TRBV12-4
CASSLFVGYTF
TGTGCCAGCAGTTTATTTGTTGGCTACACCTTC
>-|TRBJ1-1|-|TRBV12-3/TRBV12-4
CASSFWGTGEAFF
TGTGCCAGCAGTTTTTGGGGAACAGGTGAAGCTTTCTTT
>-|TRBJ2-1|-|TRBV25-1
CASSESGPTQYNEQFF
TGTGCCAGCAGTGAATCTGGGCCGACGCAGTACAATGAGCAGTTCTTC
>-|TRBJ1-4|-|TRBV24-1
CATSDRTFEKLFF
TGTGCCACCAGTGATCGGACATTTGAAAAACTGTTTTTT